This T cell receptor (beta chain) was obtained from a study of CD8 T cells in Susac syndrome (dated by TCRdb to between 2018 and 2021). Study-wide context: The study used repertoire sequencing to test whether antigen drove CD8+ T cell activation and differentiation in Susac syndrome. Clonality of the CD8+ T cell repertoire was compared between more than 9 healthy donors, approximately 14 Susac syndrome patients and roughly 16 multiple sclerosis patients. What the research found in general, with its limitations: The study acknowledged that relatively few individuals were included in the TCR sequencing and HLA analysis.

Trimming accounts for 3 bases at V and 2 bases at J, while the number of junction bases matched to no gene is 7. The CDR3 measures 16 amino acids from cysteine to phenylalanine. Only the CDR3 region is kept as DNA, spanning 48 bases read in frame from base 1. Via the germline V gene, CDR1 is KGHDR and CDR2 SFDVKD. RNA was extracted using the RNeasy kit, and roughly 0.5 to 1 ug of the RNA was reverse transcribed with random hexamers. The immunoSEQ multiplex PCR assay, covering 54 Vbeta and 13 Jbeta segments, was used to amplify TCR beta CDR3 regions. PCR amplification bias was corrected using a synthetic template baseline for primer optimization and computational correction. The paper's processing steps were these. Reads were annotated to V, D and J genes per IMGT and analyzed with immunoSEQ Analyzer, keeping only productive sequences. To calculate clonality, Shannon entropy was normalized by log2 of the number of productive unique sequences and then subtracted from one. For each patient and control, public and private clones were evaluated among the 100 most prevalent clones. A clone was defined as Susac-specific if it was absent from the healthy and MS cohorts, from roughly 1,000 published viral clones and from other ImmuneACCESS disease sequences. The public sequencing data were trimmed at Q25 with fastp and processed into clonotypes with MiXCR by TCRdb, which kept only in-frame beta chains. Each CDR3 protein appears once, grouped with its most common genes and DNA. V and J calls and clone size were set by TCRdb, not the authors. In all, the sample holds about 290,000 distinct CDR3 sequences, and around 85% of those were seen once. The leading ten clones occupy around 0.22% of the sample.

Peripheral blood CD8+ and CD4+ T cells from healthy donors, Susac syndrome patients and multiple sclerosis patients were profiled by high-throughput TCR beta sequencing. Treatment-naive patients with stable or active relapsing-remitting disease fulfilling revised McDonald criteria were used as multiple sclerosis controls. CD8+ TEMRA cells were enriched by FACS, while bulk CD8+ and CD4+ T cells were purified by magnetic negative isolation. Blood was collected in EDTA tubes and processed within 24 hours, with PBMCs isolated through density gradient centrifugation. PBMCs intended for TCR sequencing were cryopreserved in liquid nitrogen and thawed later in a water bath at 37 degrees C. The sorted or isolated CD4+, CD8+ and CD8+ TEMRA cells had a purity of 90% or higher. A remark on this clonotype: Its antigen is currently not known. Base qualities are not at hand, and no much larger clone is one base apart.

Sequenced sample: CD8+ T cells from PBMCs. The sequence was collected from a human donor with multiple sclerosis. The chain is encoded by TRBV24-1 joined to TRBJ2-3; TRBD2 aligns with 7 central bases. In nucleotides, the sequence is TGTGCCACCAGTGATACGCGACTAGCCGACACAGATACGCAGTATTTT. This translates into CATSDTRLADTDTQYF.